What follows is one T cell receptor (beta chain) and its context. The sample originates from a study of blood T cell repertoires in COVID-19. CDR1 is MDHEN and CDR2 is SYDVKM in the germline V gene. The ends lost 6 bases at V and 5 bases at J; junction bases unmatched: 7. The CDR3 runs to 14 residues. TCRdb's copy holds only in-frame clones and misses some; the assay was immunoSEQ multiplex PCR. The top ten clones hold approximately 15% of a sample with around 74,000 clones, about nine tenths of them seen once. The sequence came from a woman older than 75 with active or convalescent COVID-19. Sequencing used peripheral blood. The J gene is TRBJ1-1, the V gene TRBV28, with TRBD1 identical over 9 bases. For the CDR3, the DNA is TGTGCCAGCAGGCCGGGACAGGGTGGGACTGAAGCTTTCTTT. Its protein product is CASRPGQGGTEAFF. Drawing the rest from reference TRBV28 and TRBJ1-1, the complete variable domain is DVKVTQSSRYLVKRTGEKVFLECVQDMDHENMFWYRQDPGLGLRLIYFSYDVKMKEKGDIPEGYSVSREKKERFSLILESASTNQTSMYLCASRPGQGGTEAFFGQGTRLTVV.